A single sample gave rise to the 9 T cell receptor beta chains below, sequenced in a study of T cells in Graves' hyperthyroidism and ophthalmopathy. Amplified TCR beta CDR3 regions came from RNA transcripts. The study used the HTBI primer set for a first-round RT-PCR of the TCR CDR3. One entry per CDR3 protein results from TCRdb running MiXCR on the multiplex PCR reads. The sample lists fewer than 650,000 distinct CDR3 sequences; roughly 14% were seen once. Input material: blood. All receptors derive from a middle-aged woman with Graves' ophthalmopathy.

This clonotype was counted between two and nine times. The chain uses TRBV10-1 and TRBJ1-2; D is perhaps TRBD1 (6 bases). The V gene's germline CDR1 is WNHNN and CDR2 SYGVQD (reference sequence). The V end was cut by 6 bases, the J end by 5 bases, with 13 bases between. The length of the CDR3 is 13 residues. The CDR3 DNA is TGCGCCAGCAGACAGGGACCCGGGTATGGCTACACCTTC. Protein sequence: CASRQGPGYGYTF.

This clonotype was seen at least ten times. The V and J genes are TRBV9 and TRBJ2-7; possibly TRBD2 for D (6 bases). The CDR3 has 15 amino acids. The V and J ends lost 2 bases and 0 bases respectively, with 12 bases between them. CDR1 SGDLS and CDR2 YYNGEE come from the germline V gene. The CDR3: CASSVSGTSSYEQYF. DNA of the CDR3: TGTGCCAGCAGCGTGTCCGGGACTTCCTCCTACGAGCAGTACTTC.

The gene calls are TRBV5-1 and TRBJ2-6; 12 bases are shared with TRBD2. Germline V gene data show CDR1 as SGHRS and CDR2 as YFSETQ. Trimming at V came to 7 bases and at J to 1 base, leaving 6 bases not matched to a gene. This CDR3 has 17 residues. CDR3 nucleotides: TGCGCCAGCCGAAAGACTAGCGGGAGTTCTGGGGCCAACGTCCTGACTTTC. Protein sequence: CASRKTSGSSGANVLTF.

There are many counts of this clonotype. The chain has TRBV2 and TRBJ2-7; D may correspond to TRBD1 or TRBD2 (5 bases each). Germline-derived CDR1 and CDR2 are SNHLY and FYNNEI. The CDR3 spans 14 residues. V lost 2 bases and J 2 bases, leaving 10 bases between the germline ends. The CDR3 reads CASSELGETYEQYF. In DNA, the CDR3 is TGTGCCAGCAGTGAACTGGGGGAGACCTACGAGCAGTACTTC.

This clonotype was found a few times. The V gene is TRBV19, the J gene TRBJ2-4; no firm D call. Germline V gives CDR1 LNHDA, CDR2 SQIVND (reference sequence). The length of the CDR3 is 13 residues. Deletions cut 3 bases from V and 8 bases from J, with 11 bases between. CDR3 sequence (DNA): TGTGCCAGTAGTATCTCCCTTGCGGACATTCAGTACTTC. Its protein product is CASSISLADIQYF.

This clonotype was observed a single time. This could be a read error, since a much larger clone is one nucleotide away. The conserved phenylalanine or tryptophan normally closing the CDR3 is absent here, so this likely arose from a read error. The gene calls are TRBV20-1 and TRBJ1-2; D might be TRBD1 (5 bases). This CDR3 region has 13 residues. Trimming removed 3 bases at V and 4 bases at J, with 12 bases between. Germline-derived CDR1 and CDR2 are DFQATT and SNEGSKA (reference sequence). The CDR3 spells CSARRRQLYGYTL. Here the CDR3 DNA reads TGCAGTGCTAGGCGCCGACAGCTCTATGGCTACACCCTC.

This clonotype was detected ten times or more. The chain has TRBV15 and TRBJ1-1, with D possibly matching TRBD1 (5 bases). Trimming cost V 0 bases and J 11 bases, with 16 bases left between them. The length of the CDR3 is 14 residues. CDR1 and CDR2 from the germline V gene are LNHNV and YYDKDF (reference sequence). The CDR3 spells CATSRDPEGVVAFF. The CDR3 region has the DNA TGTGCCACCAGCAGAGACCCTGAAGGGGTCGTTGCTTTCTTT.

Many counts were recorded for this clonotype. The V gene is TRBV6-2 or TRBV6-3, the J gene TRBJ2-3, with D possibly being TRBD1 (6 bases). CDR3 length equals 17 residues. Trimming pared 4 bases from V and 2 bases from J, leaving 19 bases between. Germline V gene sequence: CDR1 MNHEY, CDR2 SVGEGT. The DNA of the CDR3 is TGTGCCAGCAGTTCCCTCACGACAGGAGATAACACAGATACGCAGTATTTT. Its protein product is CASSSLTTGDNTDTQYF.

This clonotype turned up a few times. The J gene is TRBJ1-1, the V gene TRBV5-1; D not certain. Per germline, CDR1 SGHRS and CDR2 YFSETQ. The V end lost 1 base, the J end lost 1 base, and 11 bases lay between the germline ends. The length of the CDR3 is 15 residues. The CDR3 reads CASSLSGSQNTEAFF. As DNA, the CDR3 is TGCGCCAGCAGCTTGTCGGGCAGCCAGAACACTGAAGCTTTCTTT.